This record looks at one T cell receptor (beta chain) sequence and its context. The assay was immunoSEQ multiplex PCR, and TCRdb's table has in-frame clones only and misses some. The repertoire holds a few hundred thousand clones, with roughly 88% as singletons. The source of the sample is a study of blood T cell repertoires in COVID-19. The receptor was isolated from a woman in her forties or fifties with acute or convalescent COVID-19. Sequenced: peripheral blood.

CDR3 bases: TGTGCCTCAGACCAGGGAGGGCCCGGCACTGAAGCTTTCTTT. It encodes CASDQGGPGTEAFF. The rearrangement joins TRBV19 to TRBJ1-1, with D perhaps matching TRBD1 (5 bases). The V end was cut by 11 bases, the J end by 4 bases, with 20 bases between. Germline values: CDR1 LNHDA, CDR2 SQIVND (reference sequence). The CDR3 length is 14 residues.